Below are 23 T cell receptor beta chains sequenced from a single sample in a study of blood T cells in healthy people across ages. Using a J-beta primer mix together with a sample-barcoded 5' primer, a second PCR was run for about 6 to 11 cycles. TCRdb reanalysed the 5' RACE reads using MiXCR and keeps one entry per CDR3 protein. The data hold hundreds of thousands of distinct CDR3 sequences, with roughly 20% observed a single time. Input material: blood. All receptors derive from a man in his 70s in good health.

This clonotype was recorded at least ten times. The chain joins TRBV5-8 to TRBJ2-3; TRBD1 or TRBD2 may be the D gene (5 bases each). In germline, CDR1 is SGHTS, CDR2 YDEGEE. The length of the CDR3 is 16 residues. V lost 3 bases to trimming and J lost 1 base, with 15 bases between them. The CDR3 DNA reads TGTGCCAGCAGCTACATTCCGGGACGGCGCACAGATACGCAGTATTTT. Amino acids: CASSYIPGRRTDTQYF.

This clonotype was recorded many times. The chain links TRBV5-1 to TRBJ1-3; the D gene is possibly TRBD1 (6 bases). The CDR3 extends over 16 amino acids. Per the germline V gene, CDR1 is SGHRS and CDR2 is YFSETQ. The V end lost 7 bases, the J end lost 2 bases, and 19 bases lay between the germline ends. CDR3 coding DNA: TGCGCCAGCGGAGTGGGGCATGGGGGGCCTGGAAACACCATATATTTT. Its protein product is CASGVGHGGPGNTIYF.

This clonotype turned up a few times. The gene calls are TRBV4-1 and TRBJ2-1, with a tentative D call TRBD1 (6 bases). With 0 bases removed from V and 12 bases from J, the gap between germline ends came to 18 bases. CDR3 length: 15 residues. Germline V CDR1 and CDR2: MGHRA, YSYEKL. The DNA of the CDR3 is TGCGCCAGCAGCCAAGATATACAGGGTACAGTGGGGCAGTTCTTC. This gives the protein CASSQDIQGTVGQFF.

There are a few counts of this clonotype. This chain connects TRBV20-1 to TRBJ2-1, with D possibly TRBD2 on 6 matching bases. The germline V and J ends were trimmed by 7 bases and 6 bases, with 16 bases remaining between them. In germline, CDR1 is DFQATT, CDR2 SNEGSKA (reference sequence). The CDR3 runs 13 residues. The CDR3 region is CSGSWGGSNEQFF. The CDR3 DNA sequence: TGCAGTGGTAGTTGGGGAGGTTCCAATGAGCAGTTCTTC.

In its sample, this clonotype was seen a few times. The chain has TRBV9 and TRBJ2-7; perhaps TRBD1 as D (5 bases). Deletions cut 2 bases from V and 0 bases from J, with 9 bases between. Germline CDR1 and CDR2: SGDLS and YYNGEE. This CDR3 comprises 14 residues. The CDR3 sequence is CASSVRQNSYEQYF. CDR3 sequence (DNA): TGTGCCAGCAGCGTCCGACAGAACTCCTACGAGCAGTACTTC.

J is TRBJ1-6 and V is TRBV18; the D is unclear. This CDR3 spans 14 amino acids. Germline-derived CDR1 and CDR2 are KGHSH and LQKENI. The V gene lost 8 bases and the J gene lost 6 bases, with 14 bases spanning the gap. The CDR3 DNA reads TGTGCCAGCGCCCGGCGAGATGTTAATTCACCCCTCCACTTT. Amino acid sequence: CASARRDVNSPLHF. The entire variable domain, with the rest obtained from reference TRBV18 and TRBJ1-6, is as follows: NAGVMQNPRHLVRRRGQEARLRCSPMKGHSHVYWYRQLPEEGLKFMVYLQKENIIDESGMPKERFSAEFPKEGPSILRIQQVVRGDSAAYFCASARRDVNSPLHFGNGTRLTVT.

The table lists this clonotype with a few counts. CDR3 amino acids: CSARTPGQGTYGYTF. Here the CDR3 DNA reads TGCAGTGCTAGAACCCCGGGACAGGGTACCTATGGCTACACCTTC. The chain carries TRBV20-1 and TRBJ1-2, with TRBD1 identical over 9 bases. CDR3 length: 15 amino acids. Germline CDR1 and CDR2: DFQATT and SNEGSKA (reference sequence). Trimming took 2 bases from V and 4 from J; bases not matched to a gene: 8.

The genes are TRBV30 and TRBJ2-5; D remains ambiguous. Germline V lookup: CDR1 GTSNPN, CDR2 SVGIG (reference sequence). Trimming left V 3 bases short and J 5 bases short, with 10 bases between. The CDR3 covers 12 residues. The CDR3 loop is CAWRGLGETQYF. The CDR3, as DNA: TGTGCCTGGAGAGGCTTGGGGGAGACCCAGTACTTC.

The sample holds a few counts of this clonotype. V and J are TRBV6-4 and TRBJ1-4; the D is unclear. The germline V gene has CDR1 MRHNA and CDR2 SNTAGT. The CDR3 has 14 amino acids. V was shortened by 2 bases and J by 7 bases, with 11 bases between the two germline ends. CDR3 region: CASSDMGGIEKLFF. For the CDR3, the DNA is TGTGCCAGCAGTGACATGGGAGGGATTGAAAAACTGTTTTTT.

This clonotype was seen a few times. This sequence joins TRBV7-2 and TRBJ1-3; tentative D call: TRBD1 (5 bases). CDR1 SGHTA and CDR2 FQGNSA come from the germline V gene. This CDR3 spans 16 amino acids. V was shortened by 4 bases and J by 6 bases, with 19 bases between the two germline ends. For the CDR3, the DNA is TGTGCCAGCAGCTCTTTTAGGCAGGGAGGGGAAAACACCATATATTTT. This codes for CASSSFRQGGENTIYF. The whole variable domain, filled in from reference TRBV7-2 and TRBJ1-3, reads GAGVSQSPSNKVTEKGKDVELRCDPISGHTALYWYRQSLGQGLEFLIYFQGNSAPDKSGLPSDRFSAERTGGSVSTLTIQRTQQEDSAVYLCASSSFRQGGENTIYFGEGSWLTVV.

The genes are TRBV5-1 and TRBJ1-1; 8 bases are a match to TRBD1. Trimming removed 4 bases from V and 4 bases from J; junction bases left unmatched: 6. This CDR3 comprises 14 residues. The germline CDR1 and CDR2 sequences are SGHRS and YFSETQ. CDR3 coding DNA: TGCGCCAGCAGCGGCATCACAGGGGGCACTGAAGCTTTCTTT. This sequence encodes CASSGITGGTEAFF.

V gene TRBV7-9 combines with J gene TRBJ1-1; maybe TRBD1 (5 bases). Trimming took 1 base from V and 6 from J, leaving 12 bases between them. Germline V gene data show CDR1 as SEHNR and CDR2 as FQNEAQ (reference sequence). The CDR3 length is 14 residues. CDR3 sequence reads: CASSLVGDGAEAFF. The DNA for the CDR3 is TGTGCCAGCAGCTTAGTCGGGGACGGCGCTGAAGCTTTCTTT.

The CDR3 DNA is TGTGCCAGCCCGTCCGGGACAGGGGAGGCAGATACGCAGTATTTT. Protein: CASPSGTGEADTQYF. The V gene is TRBV7-9, the J gene TRBJ2-3, with 10 bases matching TRBD1. The junction had 9 bases not matched to a gene; V was cut back by 8 bases and J by 4 bases. Germline CDR1 and CDR2: SEHNR and FQNEAQ (reference sequence). The CDR3 runs 15 residues.

Comment on this clonotype: It may be a read error: a sequence one base away is much more abundant. This rearrangement joins TRBV4-1 to TRBJ2-7; TRBD1 agrees at 8 bases. The germline CDR1 and CDR2 sequences are MGHRA and YSYEKL. The CDR3 runs to 13 residues. The CDR3 DNA reads TGCGCCTGCAGCCCGGGACAGGTGGATTTACCGTACTTC. Encoded protein: CACSPGQVDLPYF.

This clonotype turned up a few times. This chain uses TRBV20-1 with TRBJ2-5; 10 bases are a match to TRBD2. Looked up from germline, CDR1 is DFQATT and CDR2 is SNEGSKA (reference sequence). With 2 bases clipped from V and 2 bases from J, the junction kept 5 bases outside the gene matches. This CDR3 has 15 amino acids. CDR3 sequence reads: CSARLAGVGQETQYF. CDR3 sequence (DNA): TGCAGTGCTAGACTAGCGGGGGTAGGTCAAGAGACCCAGTACTTC.

In this sample, this clonotype turned up a few times. This sequence joins TRBV20-1 and TRBJ1-1; D is undetermined. The V and J ends lost 3 bases and 2 bases respectively, with 10 bases between them. The CDR3 runs to 13 residues. The germline CDR1 and CDR2 sequences are DFQATT and SNEGSKA (reference sequence). As DNA, the CDR3 is TGCAGTGCTAGCCGACACCTAAACACTGAAGCTTTCTTT. Its protein is CSASRHLNTEAFF.

The chain carries TRBV6-1 and TRBJ1-4; 7 bases match TRBD1. Trimming removed 5 bases from V and 7 bases from J; junction bases left unmatched: 13. Germline V CDR1 and CDR2: MNHNS, SASEGT. This CDR3 has 16 amino acids. CDR3 bases: TGTGCCAGCAGTCCATTGACAGGGTGGGGCCCTGAAAAACTGTTTTTT. Residues: CASSPLTGWGPEKLFF.

This clonotype showed up many times. This chain connects TRBV12-3 or TRBV12-4 to TRBJ1-2, with unresolved D. The CDR3 sequence is 14 residues long. V lost 8 bases and J 5 bases, leaving 18 bases between the germline ends. CDR3 amino acids: CASGSPRLGYGYTF. The CDR3, as DNA: TGTGCCAGCGGTTCCCCCCGCCTAGGGTATGGCTACACCTTC.

This clonotype has more than one count but fewer than ten. The chain employs TRBV7-9 and TRBJ2-1; 11 nucleotides align to TRBD2. The CDR3 length is 15 residues. After removal of 5 bases from V and 8 bases from J, the junction contained 8 bases not matched to a gene. Germline-derived CDR1 and CDR2 are SEHNR and FQNEAQ (reference sequence). Here the CDR3 reads CASSITSGRWDEQFF. CDR3 bases: TGTGCCAGCAGCATAACTAGCGGGAGATGGGATGAGCAGTTCTTC.

The chain combines TRBV12-3 or TRBV12-4 with TRBJ2-5; tentative D call: TRBD1 (5 bases). Trimming took off 6 bases at V and 5 bases at J, with 10 bases between the two ends. CDR3 length: 12 residues. The CDR3 region is CASRTVGETQYF. CDR3 coding DNA: TGTGCCAGCAGGACAGTAGGGGAGACCCAGTACTTC.

The gene calls are TRBV11-1 and TRBJ1-2, with 7 bases identical to TRBD1. This CDR3 is built from 13 residues. The J segment lost 7 bases and the V segment lost 4 bases, leaving 6 bases of the junction unmatched. Germline V gene data show CDR1 as SGHAT and CDR2 as FQDESV (reference sequence). The CDR3 bases are TGTGCCAGCAGCTCCCAGGGGGATCTTGGCTACACCTTC. Protein: CASSSQGDLGYTF.

The CDR3 coding sequence is TGTGCCAGCAGCTTAGCGTCAGCTGCAGATACGCAGTATTTT. The encoded protein is CASSLASAADTQYF. The chain combines TRBV7-8 with TRBJ2-3; D not certain. V lost 0 bases, J lost 4 bases, and 8 bases lay in between. This CDR3 has 14 amino acids. CDR1 and CDR2 (germline): SGHVS, FQNEAQ.

J is TRBJ2-2 and V is TRBV7-6; D perhaps matches TRBD2 (7 bases). The V and J ends lost 3 bases and 3 bases respectively, with 17 bases between them. This CDR3 is 17 amino acids long. Germline V lookup: CDR1 SGHVS, CDR2 FNYEAQ. The CDR3 DNA sequence: TGTGCCAGCAGCTTGCGCGGGGGCGGGGAGTACACCGGGGAGCTGTTTTTT. Translation gives CASSLRGGGEYTGELFF. Full variable domain (outside the CDR3, taken from reference TRBV7-6 and TRBJ2-2): GAGVSQSPRYKVTKRGQDVALRCDPISGHVSLYWYRQALGQGPEFLTYFNYEAQQDKSGLPNDRFSAERPEGSISTLTIQRTEQRDSAMYRCASSLRGGGEYTGELFFGEGSRLTVL.